Sequencing of this T cell receptor beta chain was carried out in a study of blood T cell repertoires in COVID-19. Seattle researchers signed up patients amid active infection and tracked them longitudinally. As processed by the authors: Using reference gene primer amplification, nucleated cell counts were estimated. Measured with immunoSEQ multiplex PCR; TCRdb has only the in-frame clones, and not every one. V, J and clone size derive from that table, while D and trimming were established from the DNA sequence. This table holds approximately 170,000 clones, roughly 88% found once. The V end lost 8 bases, the J end lost 5 bases, and 15 bases lay between the germline ends. Per the germline V gene, CDR1 is ENHRY and CDR2 is SYGVKD. The CDR3 extends over 14 amino acids.

The clonotype originates from a man younger than 35 with COVID-19, enrolled during active disease. The sample comprised peripheral blood. This chain links TRBV10-3 with TRBJ2-2, with TRBD1 as a possible D gene (6 bases). CDR3 coding DNA: TGTGCCATCGGATCCGGGACAAGAACCGGGGAGCTGTTTTTT. This gives the protein CAIGSGTRTGELFF.